This TCR beta chain was sequenced for a study of blood T cell repertoires in COVID-19. Turning to the study itself: Collection of acute and convalescent COVID-19 samples took place in the United States, Italy and Spain.

Original handling: The authors estimated nucleated cell counts from reference gene primer amplification. Sequencing was performed with immunoSEQ multiplex PCR; in TCRdb, only in-frame clones are kept and a portion is missing. V and J calls and clone size follow that table, whereas D and trimming were derived from the DNA. The table shows approximately 240,000 clones, with approximately 90% occurring only once. V lost 6 bases, J lost 1 base, and 15 bases lay in between. CDR3 length equals 15 residues. The germline CDR1 and CDR2 sequences are MNHEY and SVGAGI. Participant age was roughly 18 to 100 years, and participants resided in approximately 24 US areas.

The chain combines TRBV6-5 with TRBJ1-2; possible D gene TRBD1, 5 bases. Sequencing used PBMCs or T cells enriched from blood (not recorded which). This receptor was obtained from a woman aged 25 to 45 with acute COVID-19. The CDR3 coding sequence is TGTGCCAGCAGAATGACAGCCGATATTAACTATGGCTACACCTTC. Translated, it gives CASRMTADINYGYTF.